Following are 24 T cell receptor beta chains from one sample sequenced in a study of vaccination and CD4 T cells after COVID-19. Sequencing of the DNA from cultured CD4+ T cells was carried out with the Oncomine TCR Beta short-read assay. TCRdb independently ran MiXCR on the PCR reads; one entry per CDR3 protein. Of about 17,000 distinct CDR3 sequences in the sample, approximately 47% are singletons; the top ten hold over 15%. The treatment here: approximately 11-day PBMC culture with coronavirus spike peptide pools or control peptides (ViraFEST assay). No antigen has been identified for these receptors. Sequenced here: CD4+ T cells from blood, cultured in vitro, sampled before SARS-CoV-2 vaccination. These receptor sequences come from a human donor who received a COVID-19 vaccine.

This clonotype was seen a few times. V usage is TRBV5-5 and J usage is TRBJ1-2, with 10 bases aligning to TRBD1. CDR1 is SGHKS and CDR2 is YYEKEE in the germline V gene (reference sequence). CDR3 size: 14 residues. V trimming: 4 bases; J trimming: 5 bases; junction bases outside the gene matches: 5. DNA for the CDR3: TGTGCCAGCAGCGTCGGGACAGGGGTATATGGCTACACCTTC. Its protein product is CASSVGTGVYGYTF.

The chain recombines TRBV27 with TRBJ1-1; no clear D. Trimming stripped 6 bases from V and 0 bases from J, with 11 bases between. Germline loops: CDR1 MNHEY, CDR2 SMNVEV (reference sequence). This CDR3 is built from 14 residues. As DNA, the CDR3 is TGTGCCAGCAGGGAGGACTTGATGAACACTGAAGCTTTCTTT. It is translated as CASREDLMNTEAFF.

This clonotype was seen a handful of times. This rearrangement joins TRBV6-5 to TRBJ1-6; no reliable D call. The CDR3 length is 17 residues. The germline V and J ends were trimmed by 0 bases and 6 bases, with 15 bases remaining between them. CDR1 and CDR2 (germline): MNHEY, SVGAGI. CDR3 sequence (DNA): TGTGCCAGCAGTTACTCGCGTGTAGGGTCGACTAATTCACCCCTCCACTTT. Translation: CASSYSRVGSTNSPLHF.

The chain links TRBV6-4 to TRBJ2-4; D remains unclear. Trimming took 5 bases from V and 5 from J, leaving 13 bases between them. Germline V gene lookup returns CDR1 MRHNA and CDR2 SNTAGT. The CDR3 covers 14 residues. CDR3: CASSPLSVQNIQYF. The CDR3 region has the DNA TGTGCCAGCAGTCCCCTAAGTGTTCAAAACATTCAGTACTTC.

The chain uses TRBV29-1 and TRBJ1-5, with D maybe TRBD1 (5 bases). This CDR3 is built from 13 residues. The germline V gene encodes CDR1 SQVTM and CDR2 ANQGSEA. The V gene lost 6 bases and the J gene lost 2 bases, with 11 bases spanning the gap. CDR3 sequence: CSVAGVGNQPQHF. The CDR3 DNA follows: TGCAGCGTAGCGGGGGTGGGCAATCAGCCCCAGCATTTT.

The chain couples TRBV20-1 to TRBJ2-5, with D perhaps given as TRBD1 or TRBD2 (7 bases each). V was trimmed by 6 bases and J by 5 bases, leaving 16 bases between them. Germline-derived CDR1 and CDR2 are DFQATT and SNEGSKA (reference sequence). The CDR3 sequence is 13 residues long. The CDR3 sequence: CSARGGLRETQYF. Written as DNA, the CDR3 is TGCAGTGCCAGGGGGGGGCTGAGGGAGACCCAGTACTTC.

The CDR3 DNA follows: TGCGCCAGCAGTGGCCAGGAAGGGGGGGCGACCTACAATGAGCAGTTCTTC. Amino acids: CASSGQEGGATYNEQFF. The chain has TRBV10-1 and TRBJ2-1, with D possibly being TRBD2 (7 bases). The CDR3 runs to 17 residues. V lost 4 bases and J 2 bases, leaving 18 bases between the germline ends. CDR1 WNHNN and CDR2 SYGVQD come from the germline V gene (reference sequence).

The V call is TRBV11-3, the J call TRBJ2-2, with TRBD2 identical over 10 bases. The V segment lost 4 bases and the J segment 1 base; nucleotides outside the gene matches: 3. The CDR3 runs 16 residues. CDR1 and CDR2 (germline): SGHNT, YENEEA. The CDR3 DNA reads TGTGCCAGCAGCTACTGGACTAGCGGGAACACCGGGGAGCTGTTTTTT. The encoded protein is CASSYWTSGNTGELFF.

The chain joins TRBV7-8 to TRBJ1-5; D unclear. Deletions cut 3 bases from V and 0 bases from J, with 6 bases between. The CDR3 loop spans 14 amino acids. Germline V gives CDR1 SGHVS, CDR2 FQNEAQ. CDR3 nucleotides: TGTGCCAGCAGCTTTAAGACTAGCAATCAGCCCCAGCATTTT. Protein product: CASSFKTSNQPQHF. Using reference TRBV7-8 and TRBJ1-5 for the parts outside the CDR3, the full variable domain is GAGVSQSPRYKVAKRGQDVALRCDPISGHVSLFWYQQALGQGPEFLTYFQNEAQLDKSGLPSDRFFAERPEGSVSTLKIQRTQQEDSAVYLCASSFKTSNQPQHFGDGTRLSIL.

The V gene is TRBV7-9, the J gene TRBJ2-5; 10 nucleotides agree with TRBD2. After removal of 3 bases from V and 4 bases from J, the junction contained 8 bases not matched to a gene. The length of the CDR3 is 16 residues. In germline, CDR1 is SEHNR, CDR2 FQNEAQ (reference sequence). CDR3 amino acids: CASSFAIVAGGETQYF. CDR3 bases: TGTGCCAGCAGCTTCGCGATTGTAGCGGGGGGAGAGACCCAGTACTTC.

V gene TRBV12-3 or TRBV12-4 combines with J gene TRBJ2-7; 9 bases map to TRBD2. The CDR3 contains 13 residues. The V gene end was trimmed by 3 bases and the J gene end by 5 bases; junction bases not matched to a gene: 2. This CDR3 reads CASSLRGGDEQYF. DNA for the CDR3: TGTGCCAGCAGTTTGCGGGGGGGCGACGAGCAGTACTTC.

This rearrangement joins TRBV21-1 to TRBJ1-3. TRBV21-1 is annotated as a pseudogene. CDR3 length equals 14 residues. The chain's CDR3 is CASSKQRNGNTIYF. The DNA for the CDR3 is TGTGCCAGCAGCAAGCAGAGGAATGGAAACACCATATATTTT.

This clonotype was seen more than once but under ten times. The V call is TRBV20-1, the J call TRBJ2-4; a possible D gene is TRBD2 (6 bases). The germline V gene encodes CDR1 DFQATT and CDR2 SNEGSKA (reference sequence). The V gene lost 0 bases and the J gene lost 0 bases, with 9 bases spanning the gap. This CDR3 has 15 amino acids. This chain's CDR3 is CSARDTSRAKNIQYF. The CDR3 region has the DNA TGCAGTGCTAGAGATACTAGCCGAGCCAAAAACATTCAGTACTTC.

The chain joins TRBV4-1 to TRBJ1-5; D gene ambiguous. V lost 4 bases and J 7 bases, leaving 11 bases between the germline ends. The CDR3 totals 13 residues. Germline values: CDR1 MGHRA, CDR2 YSYEKL. CDR3 coding DNA: TGCGCCAGCAGCCGACAAAGGGCACAGCCCCAGCATTTT. Protein sequence: CASSRQRAQPQHF.

Here the CDR3 DNA reads TGTGCCAGCAGCCCCCATACAGGGAACACTGAAGCTTTCTTT. This gives the protein CASSPHTGNTEAFF. The genes are TRBV12-3 or TRBV12-4 and TRBJ1-1, with D possibly being TRBD1 (5 bases). V lost 6 bases to trimming and J lost 1 base, with 12 bases between them. The CDR3 consists of 14 residues.

This chain connects TRBV19 to TRBJ1-5, with 11 bases fitting TRBD1. Germline CDR1 reads LNHDA; CDR2 reads SQIVND (reference sequence). Trimming cost V 4 bases and J 0 bases; bases outside gene matches: 17. This CDR3 contains 21 residues. In DNA form, the CDR3 reads TGTGCCAGTAGTACCTCCCCCCGGGTGGGACAGGGGGGAGATAGCAATCAGCCCCAGCATTTT. It encodes CASSTSPRVGQGGDSNQPQHF.

This clonotype has a handful of counts. V usage is TRBV25-1 and J usage is TRBJ1-1, with TRBD1 as a possible D gene (6 bases). Trimming removed 1 base at V and 4 bases at J, with 13 bases between. Looked up from germline, CDR1 is MGHDK and CDR2 is SYGVNS. The CDR3 runs 15 residues. The CDR3 protein is CASSESRGLGTEAFF. The CDR3 DNA sequence: TGTGCCAGCAGTGAATCACGGGGGCTGGGCACTGAAGCTTTCTTT.

This clonotype was counted a few times. The gene calls are TRBV20-1 and TRBJ1-1, with D perhaps TRBD1 (5 bases). CDR3 length equals 15 residues. The germline gives CDR1 DFQATT, CDR2 SNEGSKA (reference sequence). V lost 1 base and J 0 bases, leaving 12 bases between the germline ends. The CDR3 bases are TGCAGTGCTAGAGGAGGGGCCCCCATGAACACTGAAGCTTTCTTT. It yields the protein CSARGGAPMNTEAFF.

This clonotype was seen only a few times. The DNA of the CDR3 is TGTGCCATCAGTGAGGGCAGAGATAGCAATCAGCCCCAGCATTTT. It encodes CAISEGRDSNQPQHF. The chain combines TRBV10-3 with TRBJ1-5; no clear D gene. The CDR3 has 15 residues. The V end lost 2 bases, the J end lost 0 bases, and 8 bases lay between the germline ends. CDR1 ENHRY and CDR2 SYGVKD come from the germline V gene.

The chain joins TRBV7-8 to TRBJ1-1; TRBD1 aligns across 12 bases. V dropped 5 bases and J dropped 3; count of bases not matched to a gene: 4. The CDR3 is made up of 15 amino acids. In germline, CDR1 is SGHVS, CDR2 FQNEAQ. CDR3 loop: CASSPRDRGHTEAFF. CDR3 sequence (DNA): TGTGCCAGCAGCCCCCGGGACAGGGGGCACACTGAAGCTTTCTTT.

This clonotype was seen a few times. The genes are TRBV20-1 and TRBJ1-1; no firm D call. This CDR3 is built from 12 residues. Trimming stripped 6 bases from V and 1 base from J, with 9 bases between. From germline, CDR1 is DFQATT and CDR2 SNEGSKA (reference sequence). The CDR3 protein is CSAPRRNTEAFF. The CDR3 nucleotides are TGCAGTGCCCCTCGACGGAACACTGAAGCTTTCTTT.

A few counts support this clonotype. The chain couples TRBV2 to TRBJ1-5; D unclear. The CDR3 is made up of 13 amino acids. The V gene lost 8 bases and the J gene lost 0 bases, with 8 bases spanning the gap. Germline V gives CDR1 SNHLY, CDR2 FYNNEI. CDR3 residues: CASVQYSNQPQHF. CDR3 bases: TGTGCCAGCGTACAGTATAGCAATCAGCCCCAGCATTTT.

The chain couples TRBV19 to TRBJ1-1, with 7 bases aligning to TRBD1. V gave up 6 bases and J gave up 0 bases; unmatched junction bases: 10. CDR3 size: 16 residues. The germline CDR1 and CDR2 sequences are LNHDA and SQIVND (reference sequence). CDR3 coding DNA: TGTGCCAGTAGATCAGGGGGATCGGCGATGAACACTGAAGCTTTCTTT. Residues: CASRSGGSAMNTEAFF.

This rearrangement joins TRBV10-1 to TRBJ2-7; 8 bases are shared with TRBD1. V lost 5 bases to trimming and J lost 5 bases; unmatched junction nucleotides: 8. Germline values: CDR1 WNHNN, CDR2 SYGVQD (reference sequence). The CDR3 sequence is 14 residues long. In nucleotides, the CDR3 is TGCGCCAGCAGTCGCCGGACAGGGTCTGACGAGCAGTACTTC. Translation gives CASSRRTGSDEQYF.